The 12 T cell receptor beta chains given below trace back to one sample, sequenced in a study of CD4 T cells in relation to SARS-CoV-2 and coronaviruses. Before the COVID-19 pandemic, during about 2010-2018, CD4+ T cells were taken from unexposed donors. The cells were cultured for about ten days before CD4+ T cells were isolated. Antigens of these TCRs are unknown. TCRdb's table, derived via immunoSEQ multiplex PCR, lists solely in-frame clones and lacks some. The table lists more than 20,000 clones, roughly four fifths of them singletons. Sample: CD4+ T cells from PBMCs, cultured in vitro. The receptors originated from a human donor in good health.

The chain recombines TRBV12-3 or TRBV12-4 with TRBJ1-6; no definite D call. V was shortened by 3 bases and J by 8 bases, with 2 bases between the two germline ends. CDR3 length: 11 residues. The CDR3 region has the DNA TGTGCCAGCAGTTTGGATTCACCCCTCCACTTT. Its translation: CASSLDSPLHF.

Only one count was recorded for this clone. The genes are TRBV5-8 and TRBJ1-5; TRBD1 aligns across 7 bases. The CDR3 runs to 17 residues. Trimming took 4 bases from V and 0 from J; bases not matched to a gene: 10. Germline V CDR1 and CDR2: SGHTS, YDEGEE. The CDR3 bases are TGTGCCAGCAGCCCCCCGACAGGGACATATAGCAATCAGCCCCAGCATTTT. Amino acid sequence: CASSPPTGTYSNQPQHF.

V usage is TRBV5-6 and J usage is TRBJ1-3, with unresolved D. The germline V gene encodes CDR1 SGHDT and CDR2 YYEEEE. The CDR3 consists of 16 residues. Trimming removed 1 base at V and 4 bases at J, with 15 bases between. The CDR3 loop is CASSLQRAWRGNTIYF. CDR3 coding DNA: TGTGCCAGCAGCTTGCAGCGGGCCTGGAGGGGAAACACCATATATTTT.

This clone was found once. The chain employs TRBV6-1 and TRBJ1-5; no reliable D call. In germline, CDR1 is MNHNS, CDR2 SASEGT. V lost 4 bases to trimming and J lost 4 bases, with 17 bases between them. The length of the CDR3 is 16 residues. CDR3 amino acids: CASSATSDAWNQPQHF. The CDR3 DNA sequence: TGTGCCAGCAGTGCCACCTCCGACGCATGGAATCAGCCCCAGCATTTT.

The chain has TRBV5-4 and TRBJ1-4; a weak D match, TRBD1 (6 bases). CDR3 length: 13 residues. Germline V CDR1 and CDR2: SGHNT, YYREEE (reference sequence). The V end was cut by 0 bases, the J end by 8 bases, with 8 bases between. CDR3 loop: CASSLVGAEKLFF. CDR3 sequence (DNA): TGTGCCAGCAGCTTGGTGGGGGCCGAAAAACTGTTTTTT.

The chain links TRBV30 to TRBJ1-5; D unresolved. CDR3 length: 13 amino acids. V lost 2 bases and J 4 bases, leaving 9 bases between the germline ends. From germline, CDR1 is GTSNPN and CDR2 SVGIG (reference sequence). CDR3 in DNA: TGTGCCTGGAGTCACCAAGAGAATCAGCCCCAGCATTTT. It specifies CAWSHQENQPQHF.

This clone is medium-sized (0.01 to 0.1%). J is TRBJ1-2 and V is TRBV5-1; the match to TRBD1 covers 7 bases. The length of the CDR3 is 15 residues. V lost 4 bases to trimming and J lost 2 bases; unmatched junction nucleotides: 8. The germline V gene encodes CDR1 SGHRS and CDR2 YFSETQ. As DNA, the CDR3 is TGCGCCAGCAGCCTCTCGACAGGGCTAAACTATGGCTACACCTTC. This encodes CASSLSTGLNYGYTF.

The rearrangement links TRBV5-6 to TRBJ2-2, with no clear D. V was pared by 0 bases and J by 8 bases, with 11 bases between. CDR1 and CDR2 from the germline V gene are SGHDT and YYEEEE. This CDR3 has 14 amino acids. CDR3: CASSLAAPIGELFF. CDR3 in DNA: TGTGCCAGCAGCTTGGCGGCCCCGATTGGGGAGCTGTTTTTT.

The chain recombines TRBV2 with TRBJ1-5, with D maybe TRBD1 (5 bases). Germline assignment: CDR1 SNHLY and CDR2 FYNNEI. The CDR3 loop spans 15 amino acids. V lost 4 bases, J lost 3 bases, and 13 bases lay in between. DNA for the CDR3: TGTGCCAGCAGTGGATACACAGGTTTCAATCAGCCCCAGCATTTT. Translated, it gives CASSGYTGFNQPQHF.

In nucleotides, the CDR3 is TGCAGCGTTGAAGATCGCGGCCAACCTAGCACAGATACGCAGTATTTT. Its translation is CSVEDRGQPSTDTQYF. The chain is built from TRBV29-1 and TRBJ2-3; D unresolved. Germline V CDR1 and CDR2: SQVTM, ANQGSEA. The length of the CDR3 is 16 residues. Trimming pared 0 bases from V and 0 bases from J, leaving 13 bases between.

As DNA, the CDR3 is TGTGCCAGCAGCGAACTAGCGGGGGGGTCCTACGAGCAGTACTTC. It is translated as CASSELAGGSYEQYF. The rearrangement joins TRBV2 to TRBJ2-7; TRBD2 aligns across 13 bases. This CDR3 comprises 15 residues. The V segment lost 6 bases and the J segment 1 base; nucleotides outside the gene matches: 3. CDR1 is SNHLY and CDR2 is FYNNEI in the germline V gene. Full variable domain (remainder filled in from reference TRBV2 and TRBJ2-7): EPEVTQTPSHQVTQMGQEVILRCVPISNHLYFYWYRQILGQKVEFLVSFYNNEISEKSEIFDDQFSVERPDGSNFTLKIRSTKLEDSAMYFCASSELAGGSYEQYFGPGTRLTVT.

The V call is TRBV18, the J call TRBJ2-3, with 12 bases identical to TRBD2. Trimming cost V 6 bases and J 5 bases; bases outside gene matches: 3. Germline CDR1 KGHSH, CDR2 LQKENI. The CDR3 totals 14 residues. The CDR3 here is CASSPGLAGDTQYF. CDR3 sequence (DNA): TGTGCCAGCTCCCCGGGACTAGCGGGAGATACGCAGTATTTT.